These 4 T cell receptor beta chains originate from one sample sequenced in a study of blood T cells in healthy people across ages. A second roughly 6 to 12 cycle PCR used barcoded and J-beta primers. TCRdb re-derived calls from the 5' RACE reads in MiXCR, one entry per CDR3 protein. The sample holds roughly 2 million distinct CDR3 sequences; around 48% are singletons and the top ten take over 2%. Sequenced: blood. The receptors come from a woman in her 40s in good health.

This clonotype has only a few counts. J is TRBJ1-4 and V is TRBV15; no clear D. The CDR3 loop spans 16 amino acids. V was cut by 0 bases and J by 7 bases, with 15 bases left in between. CDR1 LNHNV and CDR2 YYDKDF come from the germline V gene (reference sequence). The CDR3 nucleotides read TGTGCCACCAGCAGAGATCCCCGGACGGGGTCTGAAAAACTGTTTTTT. Encoded protein: CATSRDPRTGSEKLFF.

The rearrangement joins TRBV20-1 to TRBJ1-5; TRBD1 is a possible D gene (5 bases). The CDR3 has 15 residues. The V gene's germline CDR1 is DFQATT and CDR2 SNEGSKA (reference sequence). With 1 base removed from V and 2 bases from J, the gap between germline ends came to 12 bases. The CDR3 DNA is TGCAGTGCTAGAGCGGGGCTACAGGGCAATCAGCCCCAGCATTTT. Translated: CSARAGLQGNQPQHF.

The rearrangement uses TRBV28 and TRBJ2-1; 9 bases map to TRBD1. V lost 3 bases and J lost 8; bases outside the gene matches: 14. This CDR3 is 17 amino acids long. The V gene's germline CDR1 is MDHEN and CDR2 SYDVKM. This CDR3 is CASSFGQGLAFTHEQFF. CDR3 sequence (DNA): TGTGCCAGCAGTTTCGGACAGGGGCTGGCCTTCACCCATGAGCAGTTCTTC.

The chain couples TRBV7-2 to TRBJ1-2; D is unclear. Between the trimmed V and J ends, which lost 5 bases and 2 bases, there was a span of 15 bases. Germline V CDR1 and CDR2: SGHTA, FQGNSA. The CDR3 covers 15 residues. CDR3: CASSPVNLINYGYTF. As DNA, the CDR3 is TGTGCCAGCAGCCCAGTAAACTTAATCAACTATGGCTACACCTTC.